The 10 T cell receptor beta chains below come from one sample, sequenced in a study of T cell responses to AZD1222 COVID-19 vaccine (TCRdb year 2021). The time point label here, explained by the study, means: about 28 days (+/-7) after the second vaccine dose. Libraries came from the immunoSEQ multiplex PCR assay. TCRdb provides this immuneACCESS table in a form limited to in-frame rearrangements. Some clones are lacking; in checked studies, under half of them reflect an unresolved V gene, and why the rest are absent is not known. The sample table records roughly 75,000 clones; around 86% of these occur just once. 18% of the sample is taken by the ten largest. The starting material was peripheral blood, obtained 28 days after the second AZD1222 dose. These receptor sequences come from an adult who received the AZD1222 COVID-19 vaccine.

This clone has just one count. The chain combines TRBV24-1 with TRBJ1-5; 8 bases are shared with TRBD1. Per germline, CDR1 KGHDR and CDR2 SFDVKD. Germline trimming cut 7 bases from V and 6 bases from J; bases unmatched to any gene: 7. CDR3 size: 14 residues. The CDR3 DNA sequence: TGTGCCACCAGCGGACAGGGCGAGTTTCAGCCCCAGCATTTT. It translates to CATSGQGEFQPQHF.

The V and J genes are TRBV6-1 and TRBJ2-3; D may be TRBD1 or TRBD2 (5 bases each). Germline V gives CDR1 MNHNS, CDR2 SASEGT. The CDR3 contains 16 residues. Trimming left V 4 bases short and J 0 bases short, with 14 bases between. CDR3 nucleotides: TGTGCCAGCAGTGGCGGTCGGGGCGGAAGCACAGATACGCAGTATTTT. Its translation: CASSGGRGGSTDTQYF.

The gene calls are TRBV4-1 and TRBJ2-7, with 7 bases fitting TRBD1. With 4 bases clipped from V and 5 bases from J, the junction kept 11 bases outside the gene matches. The CDR3 covers 15 residues. Germline V gene data show CDR1 as MGHRA and CDR2 as YSYEKL. The CDR3 sequence is CASSPSDRVGDEQYF. In DNA form, the CDR3 reads TGCGCCAGCAGCCCCTCAGACAGGGTCGGAGACGAGCAGTACTTC.

This chain uses TRBV4-3 with TRBJ2-7, with TRBD1 matching 12 bases. CDR1 LGHNA and CDR2 YSLEER come from the germline V gene. V lost 3 bases to trimming and J lost 3 bases; unmatched junction nucleotides: 9. The CDR3 contains 17 residues. The CDR3 sequence: CASSQGQGAGYVYEQYF. In DNA form, the CDR3 reads TGCGCCAGCAGCCAGGGACAGGGGGCGGGATATGTCTACGAGCAGTACTTC.

The chain has TRBV19 and TRBJ1-5; 8 bases are shared with TRBD1. Trimming cost V 6 bases and J 1 base; bases outside gene matches: 5. The CDR3 is made up of 15 amino acids. The germline V gene has CDR1 LNHDA and CDR2 SQIVND (reference sequence). This chain's CDR3 is CASRTGQESNQPQHF. The CDR3 DNA is TGTGCCAGTAGGACGGGACAGGAGAGCAATCAGCCCCAGCATTTT.

The rearrangement links TRBV6-5 to TRBJ1-3; 7 bases align to TRBD1. The trim removed 6 bases at V and 4 bases at J, leaving 6 bases unmatched. Germline V gene lookup returns CDR1 MNHEY and CDR2 SVGAGI. The CDR3 contains 14 residues. Written as DNA, the CDR3 is TGTGCCAGCAGAGCCACAGGGGTCGGAAACACCATATATTTT. Amino acid sequence: CASRATGVGNTIYF.

The CDR3 loop is CASSAEQVVNEQFF. The CDR3 region has the DNA TGTGCCAGCAGCGCCGAACAGGTCGTCAATGAGCAGTTCTTC. The J gene is TRBJ2-1, the V gene TRBV9; possible D gene TRBD1, 5 bases. V dropped 3 bases and J dropped 6 bases, with 13 bases sitting between them. Germline V CDR1 and CDR2: SGDLS, YYNGEE. The CDR3 sequence is 14 residues long.

CDR3: CASSISGVSTDTQYF. CDR3 DNA sequence: TGTGCCAGCAGCATTAGCGGGGTGAGCACAGATACGCAGTATTTT. The chain joins TRBV7-2 to TRBJ2-3; 8 bases match TRBD2. The CDR3 is 15 amino acids. From germline, CDR1 is SGHTA and CDR2 FQGNSA. V lost 5 bases and J lost 0; bases outside the gene matches: 4. The full variable domain, its missing parts supplied by reference TRBV7-2 and TRBJ2-3, is GAGVSQSPSNKVTEKGKDVELRCDPISGHTALYWYRQSLGQGLEFLIYFQGNSAPDKSGLPSDRFSAERTGGSVSTLTIQRTQQEDSAVYLCASSISGVSTDTQYFGPGTRLTVL.

The gene calls are TRBV25-1 and TRBJ2-6, with no clear D. Germline V gene data show CDR1 as MGHDK and CDR2 as SYGVNS. This CDR3 is 16 amino acids long. Trimming left V 4 bases short and J 2 bases short, with 12 bases between. The DNA of the CDR3 is TGTGCCAGCAGTGCAGCAGAATATGCTGGGGCCAACGTCCTGACTTTC. It specifies CASSAAEYAGANVLTF.

This chain uses TRBV11-2 with TRBJ1-1; 10 bases align to TRBD1. The CDR3 totals 14 residues. V lost 8 bases, J lost 6 bases, and 9 bases stayed unmatched. Germline V gene data show CDR1 as SGHAT and CDR2 as FQNNGV. CDR3 coding DNA: TGTGCCAGCTTACCGGGACAGGGGAGCCCTGAAGCTTTCTTT. This encodes CASLPGQGSPEAFF.